The 6 T cell receptor beta chains in this list originate from one sample, sequenced in a study of identical twins. TCRdb redid the calling of the 5' RACE reads with MiXCR, one entry per CDR3 protein. Of about 100,000 distinct CDR3 sequences listed, under 6.5% are singletons. Sequenced material: memory T cells sorted from blood. These receptors were taken from a woman between 45 and 65 years old in good health.

Only a few counts were recorded for this clonotype. V is TRBV4-2 and J is TRBJ1-3; D remains ambiguous. V was trimmed by 1 base and J by 3 bases, leaving 10 bases between them. In germline, CDR1 is LGHNA, CDR2 YNFKEQ. This CDR3 region has 15 residues. Here the CDR3 DNA reads TGTGCCAGCAGCCAAGGGCAAGATTTTGGAAACACCATATATTTT. This sequence encodes CASSQGQDFGNTIYF.

This clonotype was observed a handful of times. Here the CDR3 reads CAWSAGNFNQPQHF. In DNA, the CDR3 is TGTGCCTGGAGTGCCGGGAATTTCAATCAGCCCCAGCATTTT. This sequence joins TRBV30 and TRBJ1-5, with D unclear. Trimming removed 1 base from V and 3 bases from J, with 10 bases in between. Germline CDR1 GTSNPN, CDR2 SVGIG (reference sequence). The CDR3 is 14 amino acids.

This clonotype was found many times. V and J are TRBV5-1 and TRBJ1-2; TRBD1 might be the D (6 bases). The CDR3 spans 15 residues. The ends were cut back, 4 bases at V and 0 bases at J, with 13 bases in the middle. Looked up from germline, CDR1 is SGHRS and CDR2 is YFSETQ. The CDR3, as DNA: TGCGCCAGCAGCACTGGACAGATGACTAACTATGGCTACACCTTC. Amino acids: CASSTGQMTNYGYTF.

This clonotype was counted many times. The chain couples TRBV7-2 to TRBJ2-1, with 9 bases that match TRBD2. Germline CDR1 is SGHTA and CDR2 is FQGNSA. With 3 bases clipped from V and 5 bases from J, the junction kept 2 bases outside the gene matches. The CDR3 sequence is 14 residues long. This chain's CDR3 is CASSLGLAHNEQFF. The DNA of the CDR3 is TGTGCCAGCAGCTTGGGACTAGCACACAATGAGCAGTTCTTC.

This clonotype was seen ten or more times. This rearrangement joins TRBV7-6 to TRBJ2-3, with D possibly being TRBD1 (5 bases). Deletions cut 0 bases from V and 6 bases from J, with 16 bases between. This CDR3 comprises 16 residues. CDR1 is SGHVS and CDR2 is FNYEAQ in the germline V gene. CDR3 region: CASSLAWGSQADTQYF. The DNA of the CDR3 is TGTGCCAGCAGCTTAGCGTGGGGCTCCCAGGCCGATACGCAGTATTTT.

This clonotype was seen ten or more times. The chain is built from TRBV2 and TRBJ1-1; 9 bases align to TRBD1. The CDR3 runs to 13 residues. V gave up 5 bases and J gave up 4 bases; unmatched junction bases: 2. The germline CDR1 and CDR2 sequences are SNHLY and FYNNEI. The CDR3 DNA sequence: TGTGCCAGCAGTCGGGACAGGGTCACTGAAGCTTTCTTT. Encoded protein: CASSRDRVTEAFF.